In this sample, the clone carrying this T cell receptor (beta chain) turned up once. The antigen remains undetermined. Clones were read by immunoSEQ multiplex PCR, and TCRdb kept only the in-frame ones, dropping some. There are about 93,000 clones in the sample; roughly 78% occur only once, and about 9% lies in the top ten. The sample is drawn from a study of PD-1 blockade in classical Hodgkin lymphoma. Points from the study as a whole: TCR diversity rose significantly by C4D1 in CD4+ but not CD8+ cells. The study found complete responders had baseline diversity similar to newly diagnosed patients.

Time point specified: cycle 4 day 1 (C4D1), after about 6 weeks of nivolumab. Every one of the patients relapsed after autologous stem cell transplantation (brentuximab vedotin exposure was variable). The sequence came from a human donor with classical Hodgkin lymphoma. Sequencing was performed on peripheral blood mononuclear cells (PBMCs), taken before the fourth cycle of nivolumab.

CDR3 loop: CASSVLGAGDTQYF. The CDR3 nucleotides read TGTGCCAGCAGCGTACTCGGAGCCGGGGATACGCAGTATTTT. V gene TRBV9 combines with J gene TRBJ2-3, with no clear D. Germline loops: CDR1 SGDLS, CDR2 YYNGEE. Trimming shortened V by 1 base and J by 6 bases, and 12 bases separated the two germline ends. CDR3 length: 14 residues. The whole variable domain, remainder taken from reference TRBV9 and TRBJ2-3, is DSGVTQTPKHLITATGQRVTLRCSPRSGDLSVYWYQQSLDQGLQFLIQYYNGEERAKGNILERFSAQQFPDLHSELNLSSLELGDSALYFCASSVLGAGDTQYFGPGTRLTVL.